This section outlines one TCR beta chain sequence together with its context. These data belong to a study of blood T cell repertoires in COVID-19. As for the study in general: The United States, Italy and Spain were the sources of the acute and convalescent COVID-19 samples. In each case, the material was cDNA or gDNA derived from T cells, B-cell-depleted T cells, or PBMCs.

In the source study's methods: Amplifying reference gene primers gave estimates of nucleated cell counts. The method was immunoSEQ multiplex PCR; TCRdb's version includes in-frame clones alone and lacks a portion of them. V and J calls and clone size come straight from that table; D and trimming were deduced from the DNA. The sample has some 260,000 clones, less than 85% seen once. Germline CDR1 is SGHNT and CDR2 is YENEEA. Trimming took off 0 bases at V and 10 bases at J, with 10 bases between the two ends. This CDR3 region has 13 residues. Material for sequencing was peripheral blood. The chain is built from TRBV11-3 and TRBJ2-1; D possibly corresponds to TRBD2 (5 bases). The receptor's source is a woman younger than 30 with acute or convalescent COVID-19. In DNA form, the CDR3 reads TGTGCCAGCAGCTTAGACAGGAGGCGAGAGCAGTTCTTC. Amino acids: CASSLDRRREQFF.